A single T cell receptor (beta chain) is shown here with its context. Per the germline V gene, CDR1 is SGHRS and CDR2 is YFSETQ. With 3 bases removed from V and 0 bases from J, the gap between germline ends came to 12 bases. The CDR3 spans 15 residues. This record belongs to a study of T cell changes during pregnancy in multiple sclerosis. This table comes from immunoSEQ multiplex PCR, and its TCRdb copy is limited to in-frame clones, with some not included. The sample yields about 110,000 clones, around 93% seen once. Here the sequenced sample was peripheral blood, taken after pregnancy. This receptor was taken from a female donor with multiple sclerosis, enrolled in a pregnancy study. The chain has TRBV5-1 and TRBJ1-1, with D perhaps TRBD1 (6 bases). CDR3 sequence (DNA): TGCGCCAGCAGCTATAGAACAGGGCTGAACACTGAAGCTTTCTTT. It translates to CASSYRTGLNTEAFF.